This T cell receptor beta chain was identified in a study of tumor-infiltrating lymphocytes in localized non-small cell lung cancer. Libraries were prepared by immunoSEQ multiplex PCR; TCRdb keeps only in-frame clonotypes and omits some of them. This sample carries over 5,000 clones, 74% of them seen once, and the ten largest clones take over 25%. The CDR3 covers 13 residues. Looked up from germline, CDR1 is SGHTS and CDR2 is YDEGEE. Trimming cost V 1 base and J 4 bases, with 8 bases left between them. General observations from the study: Recurrence-free survival showed no association with tumor T-cell fraction.

By its share, this clone is large. As yet, its antigen is unknown. The TCR sequence derives from a human donor with non-small cell lung cancer. Sequenced material: lung tumor tissue. This chain links TRBV5-8 with TRBJ1-1; a possible D gene is TRBD1 (5 bases). The CDR3 DNA reads as TGTGCCAGCAGCTTGCAGGGATCCACTGAAGCTTTCTTT. Protein product: CASSLQGSTEAFF.